Described below is a single TCR beta chain sequence and its context. Produced via immunoSEQ multiplex PCR; TCRdb's table is partial and in-frame only. The profile shows roughly 250,000 clones, roughly nine tenths of them singletons. The data derive from a study of blood T cell repertoires in COVID-19. Sequenced: peripheral blood. The sequence came from a woman aged 25-40 years with COVID-19, enrolled during active disease.

CDR3 protein: CASRSDSQETQYF. The CDR3, as DNA: TGCGCCAGCCGCTCGGACAGTCAAGAGACCCAGTACTTC. V usage is TRBV5-1 and J usage is TRBJ2-5; possibly TRBD1 for D (6 bases). The CDR3 runs 13 residues. Germline assignment: CDR1 SGHRS and CDR2 YFSETQ. Trimming removed 7 bases at V and 2 bases at J, with 12 bases between.